The present T cell receptor (beta chain) was sequenced within a study of OX40 agonist ivuxolimab in advanced cancers. Study outcomes and limitations: The study did not work out the antigen specificity of the expanded peripheral T cells.

This CDR3 spans 15 amino acids. CDR1 GTSNPN and CDR2 SVGIG come from the germline V gene (reference sequence). The V end was cut by 0 bases, the J end by 5 bases, with 16 bases between. Data came from immunoSEQ multiplex PCR; TCRdb stores just in-frame clones and leaves some out. The data show 6,500 to 7,000 clones, about 94% seen once. Turning to this clone: Its specificity is unknown.

The specimen comprised CD4+ or CD8+ T cells sorted from blood, sampled in a trial of the OX40 agonist ivuxolimab. The chain recombines TRBV30 with TRBJ2-5; a weak D match, TRBD1 (6 bases). This TCR came from an adult with an advanced solid tumor such as melanoma, head and neck, liver or kidney cancer. The CDR3 region has the DNA TGTGCCTGGAGTGTATCCGGGACAATGCGGGAGACCCAGTACTTC. Its protein product is CAWSVSGTMRETQYF.